This TCR beta chain was identified in a study of tumor and adjacent non-tumor tissue in lung cancer. V shed 7 bases and J 9 bases; nucleotides not matched to a gene: 14. This CDR3 has 14 residues. Germline lookup yields CDR1 DFQATT and CDR2 SNEGSKA (reference sequence). RNA was extracted from bulk tissue without any cell sorting. Three rounds of nested PCR, following a modified ARM-PCR protocol, produced the TCRbeta library. MiXCR, run by TCRdb on the multiplex PCR reads, gives a single entry per CDR3 protein. The top ten clones hold around 27% of a sample with 200,000 to 250,000 distinct CDR3 sequences, 60% to 75% of them seen once.

Material for sequencing was lung tumor tissue. The chain recombines TRBV20-1 with TRBJ2-1; 8 bases fit TRBD2. The source is a man in his sixties with non-small cell lung cancer. The CDR3: CSVSLKRGWIEQFF. CDR3 in DNA: TGCAGTGTTAGTCTGAAGCGGGGGTGGATTGAGCAGTTCTTC.